This TCR beta chain stems from a study of blood T cell repertoires in COVID-19. The overall study: The origin of the acute and convalescent COVID-19 samples was the United States, Italy and Spain. T cells, B-cell-depleted T cells, or PBMCs provided the cDNA or gDNA that served as material.

Original data processing: Nucleated cell number was recorded as an estimate derived from reference gene primer amplification. Only in-frame clones appear in the TCRdb table, and some are missing; sequencing was by immunoSEQ multiplex PCR. Clonal size and the V and J genes are those of that table, whereas D and trimming came from the DNA. Of about 120,000 clones in the sample, about 88% were seen once. V lost 2 bases and J lost 0, with 13 bases in between. Germline CDR1 and CDR2: KGHSH and LQKENI. The CDR3 is 16 amino acids. The chain uses TRBV18 and TRBJ1-1, with a possible D match to TRBD1 (6 bases). The clonotype comes from a woman between 65 and 79 years old who had recovered from COVID-19. Sequenced: peripheral blood. The CDR3: CASSPSRGGVNTEAFF. In DNA form, the CDR3 reads TGTGCCAGCTCACCAAGCAGGGGAGGGGTGAACACTGAAGCTTTCTTT. Complete variable domain (other parts from reference TRBV18 and TRBJ1-1): NAGVMQNPRHLVRRRGQEARLRCSPMKGHSHVYWYRQLPEEGLKFMVYLQKENIIDESGMPKERFSAEFPKEGPSILRIQQVVRGDSAAYFCASSPSRGGVNTEAFFGQGTRLTVV.